Listed below are T cell receptor beta chains from one sample, sequenced in a study of cytomegalovirus exposure and HLA in healthy donors. Sequenced by immunoSEQ multiplex PCR; TCRdb stores in-frame clones only, minus some. The top ten hold about 11% of the sample, which has 150,000 or so clones, roughly 75% seen once. Sequenced input: PBMCs. The source is a man aged 18-30 years in good health and CMV-seropositive. CDR3s include the opening cysteine and the closing phenylalanine or tryptophan. D genes are given only for firm matches. The size entry is marked missing in some rows and otherwise reads once, few, many or a size class.

d_call	v_call	j_call	clone_size	cdr3_aa	cdr3_nt
TRBD2	TRBV5-1	TRBJ2-7	NA	CASSPVLAGYEQYF	TGCGCCAGCAGCCCGGTCCTAGCGGGCTACGAGCAGTACTTC
NA	TRBV11-2	TRBJ2-3	NA	CASSLRGSSTDTQYF	TGTGCCAGCAGCTTAAGGGGGTCTAGCACAGATACGCAGTATTTT
NA	TRBV21-1	TRBJ2-3	NA	CASRFGTPSTDTQYF	TGTGCCAGCAGATTCGGGACACCGAGCACAGATACGCAGTATTTT
NA	TRBV2	TRBJ2-5	NA	CAGGRGSVQETQYF	TGTGCCGGAGGGCGGGGTTCAGTACAAGAGACCCAGTACTTC
NA	TRBV11-2	TRBJ2-7	NA	CASNTGQSLAEQYF	TGTGCCAGCAACACCGGACAGTCCTTGGCCGAGCAGTACTTC
TRBD1	TRBV19	TRBJ2-7	NA	CASSPPGQGSIQYF	TGTGCCAGTAGTCCCCCGGGACAGGGGTCTATCCAGTACTTC
TRBD2	TRBV27	TRBJ2-7	few	CASSFERGYEQYF	TGTGCCAGCAGTTTTGAGCGGGGGTACGAGCAGTACTTC
TRBD2	TRBV4-1	TRBJ2-1	few	CASSQERGRAHNEQFF	TGCGCCAGCAGCCAAGAACGCGGGAGGGCTCACAATGAGCAGTTCTTC
TRBD1	TRBV10-1	TRBJ1-2	NA	CASSESRSTGKVNGYTF	TGCGCCAGCAGTGAGTCCCGCTCGACAGGGAAGGTGAATGGCTACACCTTC
NA	TRBV5-1	TRBJ1-1	NA	CASREAAEAFF	TGCGCCAGCAGGGAAGCGGCTGAAGCTTTCTTT
NA	TRBV9	TRBJ2-1	NA	CASSVGPGDPFYNEQFF	TGTGCCAGCAGCGTAGGTCCAGGGGATCCCTTCTACAATGAGCAGTTCTTC
TRBD2	TRBV27	TRBJ2-2	once	CASSLYPAGAGGELFF	TGTGCCAGCAGTTTATATCCAGCGGGAGCCGGCGGGGAGCTGTTTTTT
TRBD2	TRBV7-3	TRBJ2-3	NA	CASSPLAGGTDTQYF	TGTGCCAGCAGCCCACTAGCGGGAGGCACAGATACGCAGTATTTT
NA	TRBV18	TRBJ1-1	few	CASSPDKNTEAFF	TGTGCCAGCTCACCCGACAAAAACACTGAAGCTTTCTTT
TRBD2	TRBV2	TRBJ2-7	NA	CASSVSSGRAAVYEQYF	TGTGCCAGCAGTGTTTCTAGCGGGAGGGCCGCCGTCTACGAGCAGTACTTC
TRBD2	TRBV28	TRBJ2-7	NA	CASTQTSGAEFYEQYF	TGTGCCAGCACCCAGACTAGCGGAGCGGAATTCTACGAGCAGTACTTC
NA	TRBV28	TRBJ2-7	NA	CASRNQGAAFFEQYF	TGTGCCAGCAGGAATCAGGGTGCTGCCTTTTTCGAGCAGTACTTC
TRBD1	TRBV19	TRBJ2-7	NA	CASSSGTGASYEQYF	TGTGCCAGTAGCTCCGGGACAGGAGCCTCCTACGAGCAGTACTTC
NA	TRBV7-2	TRBJ2-3	NA	CASSLYQGDTQYF	TGTGCCAGCAGCTTATATCAGGGAGATACGCAGTATTTT
NA	TRBV5-1	TRBJ1-1	NA	CASSRFTELNTEAFF	TGCGCCAGCAGCCGGTTTACAGAACTCAACACTGAAGCTTTCTTT
NA	TRBV4-1	TRBJ2-1	NA	CASSPRGTSNNEQFF	TGCGCCAGCAGCCCCCGAGGTACCTCCAACAATGAGCAGTTCTTC
TRBD1	TRBV28	TRBJ2-6	NA	CASSSGTVPSGANVLTF	TGTGCCAGCAGCTCCGGGACAGTGCCCTCTGGGGCCAACGTCCTGACTTTC
NA	TRBV19	TRBJ1-5	NA	CASSISPAGAMGNQPQHF	TGTGCCAGTAGTATATCTCCGGCAGGGGCAATGGGCAATCAGCCCCAGCATTTT
TRBD1	TRBV5-1	TRBJ2-2	NA	CASSLPQGAPGELFF	TGCGCCAGCAGCTTGCCGCAGGGGGCCCCCGGGGAGCTGTTTTTT
TRBD2	TRBV28	TRBJ2-1	NA	CGSSSSGSTHEQFF	TGTGGATCATCGTCCAGCGGGAGCACACATGAGCAGTTCTTC
NA	TRBV30	TRBJ1-1	NA	CAWILSKSGRDTEAFF	TGTGCCTGGATCCTGTCAAAATCAGGGAGGGACACTGAAGCTTTCTTT
TRBD1	TRBV19	TRBJ2-3	NA	CASSSRTGQRDTQYF	TGTGCCAGTAGTTCGCGGACAGGGCAGAGGGATACGCAGTATTTT
TRBD2	TRBV4-1	TRBJ2-1	NA	CASSHGRSGLAGVYNEQFF	TGCGCCAGCAGCCACGGGCGATCGGGACTAGCGGGAGTTTACAATGAGCAGTTCTTC
TRBD1	TRBV28	TRBJ2-7	few	CASSLFSRGRDEQYF	TGTGCCAGCAGTTTATTCTCCAGGGGGCGAGACGAGCAGTACTTC
NA	TRBV2	TRBJ1-5	NA	CASSKQGPRGAQHF	TGTGCCAGCAGTAAACAGGGACCTAGGGGAGCCCAGCATTTT
TRBD2	TRBV28	TRBJ2-7	NA	CASRGLAGGDEQYF	TGTGCCAGCAGGGGACTAGCGGGAGGGGACGAGCAGTACTTC
TRBD1	TRBV9	TRBJ1-4	NA	CASSVEGQAAEKLFF	TGTGCCAGCAGCGTTGAGGGACAGGCTGCGGAAAAACTGTTTTTT
NA	TRBV27	TRBJ1-3	NA	CASSLSRGNSSGNTIYF	TGTGCCAGCAGTTTAAGCCGCGGCAACTCCTCTGGAAACACCATATATTTT
NA	TRBV27	TRBJ1-2	NA	CASSPSARNYGYTF	TGTGCCAGCAGTCCCTCCGCGAGAAACTATGGCTACACCTTC
NA	TRBV7-8	TRBJ2-5	NA	CASSFVPGIETQYF	TGTGCCAGCAGCTTCGTCCCAGGGATCGAGACCCAGTACTTC
TRBD1	TRBV9	TRBJ1-5	NA	CASSVVGDRKNQPQHF	TGTGCCAGCAGCGTAGTTGGGGACAGGAAAAATCAGCCCCAGCATTTT
TRBD2	TRBV27	TRBJ2-1	once	CASSLGLAGENEQFF	TGTGCCAGCAGTTTAGGGCTAGCGGGAGAGAATGAGCAGTTCTTC
TRBD2	TRBV6-1	TRBJ2-2	NA	CASSVLAGGGYTGELFF	TGTGCCAGCAGTGTCTTAGCGGGAGGGGGTTACACCGGGGAGCTGTTTTTT
NA	TRBV5-1	TRBJ2-2	NA	CASSLGQGSGELFF	TGCGCCAGCAGCTTGGGTCAGGGGAGCGGGGAGCTGTTTTTT
TRBD1	TRBV2	TRBJ2-5	NA	CASKFRTGGEETQYF	TGTGCCAGCAAGTTTCGGACAGGGGGCGAGGAGACCCAGTACTTC
TRBD1	TRBV7-9	TRBJ1-2	NA	CASSPRTGYGYTF	TGTGCCAGCAGCCCCCGGACAGGTTATGGCTACACCTTC
TRBD1	TRBV6-1	TRBJ1-1	NA	CASKLGTATEAFF	TGTGCCAGCAAATTAGGGACAGCCACTGAAGCTTTCTTT
NA	TRBV6-1	TRBJ1-1	NA	CASSLSGRGFTEAFF	TGTGCCAGCAGCCTCAGCGGCCGTGGTTTCACTGAAGCTTTCTTT
TRBD1	TRBV2	TRBJ2-7	NA	CASSDPDRRYEQYF	TGTGCCAGCAGTGACCCGGACAGGAGGTACGAGCAGTACTTC
TRBD1	TRBV30	TRBJ2-7	NA	CAWIQITGEAQYF	TGTGCCTGGATCCAGATAACAGGGGAAGCGCAGTACTTC
NA	TRBV18	TRBJ1-1	once	CASSLNSIKNTEAFF	TGTGCCAGCTCACTGAACTCAATCAAGAACACTGAAGCTTTCTTT
TRBD2	TRBV27	TRBJ2-1	NA	CASSPQGGSPYNEQFF	TGTGCCAGCAGTCCCCAGGGCGGGAGTCCCTACAATGAGCAGTTCTTC
TRBD2	TRBV7-9	TRBJ2-5	NA	CASFRLAGGQETQYF	TGTGCCAGCTTCCGACTAGCGGGAGGGCAAGAGACCCAGTACTTC
NA	TRBV13	TRBJ2-7	NA	CASSLRGPSYEQYF	TGTGCCAGCAGCTTAAGAGGGCCCTCCTACGAGCAGTACTTC
TRBD2	TRBV6-5	TRBJ2-3	few	CASSRTSGSSQYF	TGTGCCAGCAGTAGGACTAGCGGGAGTTCGCAGTATTTT
NA	TRBV7-7	TRBJ1-4	NA	CASSLGAGTKLFF	TGTGCTAGCAGCTTAGGTGCGGGGACCAAACTGTTTTTT
TRBD2	TRBV6-5	TRBJ2-1	NA	CASSTSGASYNEQFF	TGTGCCAGCAGTACAAGCGGGGCCTCCTACAATGAGCAGTTCTTC
TRBD1	TRBV28	TRBJ2-7	NA	CASSHGTVREQYF	TGTGCCAGCAGTCACGGGACAGTCCGCGAGCAGTACTTC
TRBD2	TRBV7-2	TRBJ2-1	NA	CASSFPTSGSIYEQFF	TGTGCCAGCAGCTTCCCGACTAGCGGGAGTATCTATGAGCAGTTCTTC
NA	TRBV7-9	TRBJ2-6	NA	CASSYLSSGANVLTF	TGTGCCAGCAGCTACTTAAGCTCTGGGGCCAACGTCCTGACTTTC